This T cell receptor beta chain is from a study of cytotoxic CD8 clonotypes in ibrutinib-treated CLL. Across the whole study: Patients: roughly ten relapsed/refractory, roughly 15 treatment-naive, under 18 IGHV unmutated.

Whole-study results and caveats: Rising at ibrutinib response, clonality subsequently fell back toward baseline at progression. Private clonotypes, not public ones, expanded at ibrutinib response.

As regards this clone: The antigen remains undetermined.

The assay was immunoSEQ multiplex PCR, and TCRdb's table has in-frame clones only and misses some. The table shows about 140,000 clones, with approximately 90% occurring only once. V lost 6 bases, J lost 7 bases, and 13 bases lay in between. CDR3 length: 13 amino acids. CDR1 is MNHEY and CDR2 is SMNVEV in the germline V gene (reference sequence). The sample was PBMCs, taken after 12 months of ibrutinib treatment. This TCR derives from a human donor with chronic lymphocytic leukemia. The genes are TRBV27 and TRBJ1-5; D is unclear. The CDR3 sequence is CASSLDPGQPQHF. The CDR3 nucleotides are TGTGCCAGCAGCTTAGACCCCGGCCAGCCCCAGCATTTT.